This entry lists 16 T cell receptor beta chains sequenced from one sample in a study of blood T cells in healthy people across ages. Through a sample-barcoded 5' primer and a J-beta primer mix, a second PCR was run for roughly 6 to 12 cycles. From the 5' RACE reads, TCRdb called clonotypes with MiXCR, one entry per CDR3 protein. The sample shows some 1 million distinct CDR3 sequences, 40% to 45% of them seen only once. Sequencing was performed on blood. Receptors were obtained from a woman aged 60 to 75 in good health.

This clonotype was detected only a few times. The chain employs TRBV7-2 and TRBJ2-1; TRBD2 aligns across 10 bases. The germline CDR1 and CDR2 sequences are SGHTA and FQGNSA. Germline trimming cut 5 bases from V and 7 bases from J; bases unmatched to any gene: 20. The CDR3 consists of 19 residues. The CDR3 DNA reads as TGTGCCAGCAGCCCCCACACCCGGGTGCTAGCGGGAGCGGGAAATGAGCAGTTCTTC. Its protein product is CASSPHTRVLAGAGNEQFF.

The V and J genes are TRBV20-1 and TRBJ1-5; 7 nucleotides align to TRBD1. Germline loops: CDR1 DFQATT, CDR2 SNEGSKA (reference sequence). After removal of 6 bases from V and 2 bases from J, the junction contained 10 bases not matched to a gene. This CDR3 region has 15 residues. CDR3 amino acids: CSAPAGGVGNQPQHF. DNA of the CDR3: TGCAGTGCACCGGCAGGGGGGGTGGGCAATCAGCCCCAGCATTTT.

The chain links TRBV5-1 to TRBJ1-6, with D possibly TRBD1 on 6 matching bases. V was clipped by 6 bases and J by 7 bases, with 17 bases between them. The CDR3 totals 15 residues. Germline-derived CDR1 and CDR2 are SGHRS and YFSETQ. The CDR3 DNA follows: TGCGCCAGCACCCAGTCAGGGGCTGGGAATTCACCCCTCCACTTT. It translates to CASTQSGAGNSPLHF.

This clonotype was observed a single time. The CDR3 reads CASKKSSYNSPLHF. The CDR3 DNA sequence: TGTGCCAGTAAGAAGAGCTCCTATAATTCACCCCTCCACTTT. This chain links TRBV19 with TRBJ1-6; D gene ambiguous. The germline V gene encodes CDR1 LNHDA and CDR2 SQIVND (reference sequence). Trimming removed 7 bases at V and 0 bases at J, with 7 bases between. The CDR3 runs to 14 residues.

This chain connects TRBV7-9 to TRBJ2-7; TRBD1 aligns across 7 bases. Trimming cost V 5 bases and J 9 bases; bases outside gene matches: 7. The CDR3 is 12 amino acids. CDR1 is SEHNR, CDR2 FQNEAQ, per germline (reference sequence). The CDR3 region is CASSDGQAGQYF. The CDR3 DNA reads as TGTGCCAGCAGCGACGGACAGGCTGGGCAGTACTTC. The full variable domain, its missing parts supplied by reference TRBV7-9 and TRBJ2-7, is DTGVSQNPRHKITKRGQNVTFRCDPISEHNRLYWYRQTLGQGPEFLTYFQNEAQLEKSRLLSDRFSAERPKGSFSTLEIQRTEQGDSAMYLCASSDGQAGQYFGPGTRLTVT.

This clonotype has a handful of counts. This rearrangement joins TRBV6-5 to TRBJ1-5; 10 nucleotides match TRBD1. The CDR3 consists of 16 residues. Trimming cost V 6 bases and J 0 bases; bases outside gene matches: 5. CDR1 is MNHEY, CDR2 SVGAGI, per germline. CDR3 residues: CASRGQGSDSNQPQHF. In DNA form, the CDR3 reads TGTGCCAGCAGGGGACAGGGGTCAGATAGCAATCAGCCCCAGCATTTT.

The chain combines TRBV27 with TRBJ2-3; D is unclear. This CDR3 has 14 residues. Germline V gene data show CDR1 as MNHEY and CDR2 as SMNVEV (reference sequence). The germline V and J ends were trimmed by 4 bases and 1 base, with 9 bases remaining between them. The CDR3 region is CASSSLQGTDTQYF. CDR3 nucleotides: TGTGCCAGCAGTTCCTTGCAAGGCACAGATACGCAGTATTTT.

This sequence joins TRBV30 and TRBJ2-2; 11 bases fit TRBD2. J was trimmed by 6 bases and V by 5 bases; bases with no gene match: 5. The CDR3 has 14 residues. Germline CDR1 is GTSNPN and CDR2 is SVGIG (reference sequence). The CDR3 region is CAWELLAGAGELFF. CDR3 bases: TGTGCCTGGGAACTACTAGCGGGAGCCGGGGAGCTGTTTTTT. The whole variable domain, remainder taken from reference TRBV30 and TRBJ2-2, is SQTIHQWPATLVQPVGSPLSLECTVEGTSNPNLYWYRQAAGRGLQLLFYSVGIGQISSEVPQNLSASRPQDRQFILSSKKLLLSDSGFYLCAWELLAGAGELFFGEGSRLTVL.

J is TRBJ2-3 and V is TRBV11-2, with 9 positions matching TRBD1. V lost 3 bases and J lost 2; bases outside the gene matches: 9. Germline V CDR1 and CDR2: SGHAT, FQNNGV. The CDR3 spans 17 residues. CDR3 region: CASSFPPGQGFTDTQYF. In DNA form, the CDR3 reads TGTGCCAGCAGCTTCCCCCCCGGACAGGGGTTCACAGATACGCAGTATTTT.

This clonotype has a handful of counts. The chain is built from TRBV15 and TRBJ1-5; D unresolved. Trimming removed 0 bases from V and 1 base from J, with 4 bases in between. The CDR3 covers 14 residues. CDR1 and CDR2 (germline): LNHNV, YYDKDF (reference sequence). The CDR3 DNA is TGTGCCACCAGCAGAGACCAGAGCAATCAGCCCCAGCATTTT. This translates into CATSRDQSNQPQHF.

This chain connects TRBV20-1 to TRBJ1-2; tentative D call: TRBD1 (5 bases). The CDR3 extends over 12 amino acids. CDR1 and CDR2 from the germline V gene are DFQATT and SNEGSKA (reference sequence). The CDR3 sequence is CGVSGGSYGYTF. In DNA form, the CDR3 reads TGCGGTGTCAGCGGGGGTTCCTATGGCTACACCTTC.

The rearrangement uses TRBV29-1 and TRBJ2-3, with 8 bases aligning to TRBD2. The CDR3 has 15 amino acids. Germline values: CDR1 SQVTM, CDR2 ANQGSEA. V was pared by 6 bases and J by 5 bases, with 13 bases of the junction left unmatched. CDR3 residues: CSVAPLAGLGDTQYF. CDR3 DNA sequence: TGCAGCGTGGCCCCTTTAGCGGGATTGGGAGATACGCAGTATTTT.

This clonotype was recorded a few times. This rearrangement joins TRBV6-2 or TRBV6-3 to TRBJ2-4; D is possibly TRBD2 (5 bases). The J call may not be correct, given that the DNA end is closer to TRBJ2-7. Looked up from germline, CDR1 is MNHEY and CDR2 is SVGEGT. This CDR3 contains 13 residues. CDR3 nucleotide sequence: TGTGCCAGCTGGGAGCCCTTGGAGAACGAGCAGTACTTC. Protein: CASWEPLENEQYF.

The chain links TRBV27 to TRBJ2-7; a weak D match, TRBD1 (6 bases). This CDR3 contains 13 residues. V gave up 5 bases and J gave up 5 bases, with 13 bases separating them. Germline CDR1 and CDR2: MNHEY and SMNVEV (reference sequence). The chain's CDR3 is CASSRKGQNEQYF. Here the CDR3 DNA reads TGTGCCAGCAGTAGAAAGGGACAAAACGAGCAGTACTTC.

The V gene is TRBV7-8, the J gene TRBJ2-3; TRBD2 aligns across 7 bases. This CDR3 spans 16 amino acids. The germline V gene encodes CDR1 SGHVS and CDR2 FQNEAQ. J lost 5 bases, V lost 6 bases, and 14 bases had no gene match. The CDR3 DNA sequence: TGTGCCAGCAGGAAACGCGGGAGTCTCATCGGAGATACGCAGTATTTT. Its protein is CASRKRGSLIGDTQYF.

This clonotype came up a few times. The J gene is TRBJ2-2, the V gene TRBV10-3; D is unresolved. CDR3 length: 11 amino acids. Germline lookup yields CDR1 ENHRY and CDR2 SYGVKD. V lost 6 bases, J lost 6 bases, and 5 bases lay in between. The CDR3 region has the DNA TGTGCCATCAGGGTCGCCGGGGAGCTGTTTTTT. Amino acids: CAIRVAGELFF.